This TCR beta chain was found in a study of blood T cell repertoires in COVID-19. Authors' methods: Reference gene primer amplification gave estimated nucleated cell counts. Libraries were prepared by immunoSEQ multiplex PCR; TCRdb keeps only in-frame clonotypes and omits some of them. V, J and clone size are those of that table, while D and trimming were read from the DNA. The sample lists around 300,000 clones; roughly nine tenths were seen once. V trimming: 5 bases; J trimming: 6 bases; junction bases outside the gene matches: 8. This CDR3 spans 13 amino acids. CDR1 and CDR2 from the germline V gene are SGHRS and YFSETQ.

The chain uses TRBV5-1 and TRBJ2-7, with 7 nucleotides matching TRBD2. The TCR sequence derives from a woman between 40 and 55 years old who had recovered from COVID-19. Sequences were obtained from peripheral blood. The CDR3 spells CASSRTRDPEQYF. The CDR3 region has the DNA TGCGCCAGCAGTCGGACTAGGGACCCCGAGCAGTACTTC.